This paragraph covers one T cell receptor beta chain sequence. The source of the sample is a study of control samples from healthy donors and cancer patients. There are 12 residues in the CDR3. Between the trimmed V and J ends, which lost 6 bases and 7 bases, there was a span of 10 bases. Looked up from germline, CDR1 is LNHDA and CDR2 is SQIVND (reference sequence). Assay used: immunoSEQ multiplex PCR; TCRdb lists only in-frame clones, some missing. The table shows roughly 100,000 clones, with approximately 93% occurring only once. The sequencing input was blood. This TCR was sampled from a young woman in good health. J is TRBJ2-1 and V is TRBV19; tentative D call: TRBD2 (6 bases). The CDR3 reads CASSGSRNEQFF. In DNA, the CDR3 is TGTGCCAGTAGCGGGAGTCGTAATGAGCAGTTCTTC.